Each of the 18 T cell receptor beta chains below was sequenced from the same sample in a study of cytomegalovirus exposure and HLA in healthy donors (dated by TCRdb to the late 2010s). Libraries were built with the immunoSEQ multiplex PCR assay. For the multiplex PCR, a mixture combining 60 forward primers for TCR Vbeta segments and 13 reverse primers for TCR Jbeta segments was used. TCRdb holds this immuneACCESS table with in-frame rearrangements only. Some clones are missing; in checked studies, unresolved V genes explain under half, and the rest has no known cause. Across this sample there are approximately 200,000 clones, with around three quarters seen only once. Of the sample, around 4.8% falls within the top ten clones. The sample consisted of PBMCs. The receptors here all came from a woman in her 30s in good health and CMV-seropositive.

The rearrangement joins TRBV5-1 to TRBJ2-7; D perhaps matches TRBD1 (5 bases). Germline V gives CDR1 SGHRS, CDR2 YFSETQ. Trimming took off 1 base at V and 2 bases at J, with 22 bases between the two ends. The CDR3 contains 18 residues. The CDR3 sequence is CASSLRAGTLRATYEQYF. DNA of the CDR3: TGCGCCAGCAGCTTGAGAGCAGGTACGCTCAGGGCTACCTACGAGCAGTACTTC.

The CDR3 region has the DNA TGTGCCAGCAGCCGACTAGCGGGGGGAGAGACCCAGTACTTC. Translating it yields CASSRLAGGETQYF. V and J are TRBV5-4 and TRBJ2-5; TRBD2 aligns across 13 bases. Germline trimming cut 4 bases from V and 4 bases from J; bases unmatched to any gene: 1. CDR3 length: 14 amino acids. Germline CDR1 reads SGHNT; CDR2 reads YYREEE (reference sequence). Based on the CDR3 plus reference TRBV5-4 and TRBJ2-5, the full variable domain is ETGVTQSPTHLIKTRGQQVTLRCSSQSGHNTVSWYQQALGQGPQFIFQYYREEENGRGNFPPRFSGLQFPNYSSELNVNALELDDSALYLCASSRLAGGETQYFGPGTRLLVL.

V usage is TRBV14 and J usage is TRBJ2-7; the D is unclear. Trimming stripped 4 bases from V and 7 bases from J, with 17 bases between. The CDR3 covers 14 residues. CDR1 is SGHDN and CDR2 is FVKESK in the germline V gene. The CDR3 DNA reads as TGTGCCAGCAGCCCTGCGTCAGGCCCCTTGGAGCAGTACTTC. Translation: CASSPASGPLEQYF.

The chain combines TRBV5-1 with TRBJ1-4; TRBD1 matches at 10 bases. V trimming: 0 bases; J trimming: 8 bases; junction bases outside the gene matches: 7. CDR3 size: 16 residues. CDR1 and CDR2 from the germline V gene are SGHRS and YFSETQ. CDR3 region: CASSLGDRGRWEKLFF. CDR3 bases: TGCGCCAGCAGCTTGGGCGACAGGGGGCGTTGGGAAAAACTGTTTTTT.

The gene calls are TRBV18 and TRBJ2-4; the match to TRBD1 covers 7 bases. The V segment lost 2 bases and the J segment 0 bases; nucleotides outside the gene matches: 1. The CDR3 contains 15 residues. Germline-derived CDR1 and CDR2 are KGHSH and LQKENI. The CDR3 is CASSPTGVAKNIQYF. The CDR3 DNA is TGTGCCAGCTCACCAACAGGGGTAGCCAAAAACATTCAGTACTTC.

The chain recombines TRBV4-3 with TRBJ2-3; 8 bases match TRBD1. CDR1 and CDR2 from the germline V gene are LGHNA and YSLEER. This CDR3 has 14 amino acids. V shed 4 bases, J shed 6 bases, and the junction held 6 bases outside the gene matches. The CDR3 sequence is CASSPGQGFDTQYF. CDR3 DNA sequence: TGCGCCAGCAGCCCCGGACAGGGTTTTGATACGCAGTATTTT.

The rearrangement links TRBV6-5 to TRBJ2-7; 7 bases line up with TRBD1. V shed 1 base and J 0 bases; nucleotides not matched to a gene: 3. CDR3 size: 15 residues. Germline-derived CDR1 and CDR2 are MNHEY and SVGAGI. Here the CDR3 reads CASSYYRGSSYEQYF. DNA for the CDR3: TGTGCCAGCAGTTACTACAGGGGTAGCTCCTACGAGCAGTACTTC.

The V gene is TRBV19, the J gene TRBJ1-5; no definite D call. The CDR3 totals 13 residues. The germline gives CDR1 LNHDA, CDR2 SQIVND (reference sequence). V lost 6 bases and J 4 bases, leaving 10 bases between the germline ends. The CDR3 here is CASRTWHNQPQHF. The DNA of the CDR3 is TGTGCCAGTAGGACATGGCATAATCAGCCCCAGCATTTT.

This chain connects TRBV11-2 to TRBJ2-7; D ambiguous. CDR3 length: 13 residues. V lost 5 bases and J lost 0, with 8 bases in between. Germline V gene lookup returns CDR1 SGHAT and CDR2 FQNNGV. The CDR3 here is CASSAQPSYEQYF. CDR3 nucleotide sequence: TGTGCCAGCAGCGCACAGCCCTCCTACGAGCAGTACTTC.

The chain links TRBV5-1 to TRBJ2-1; 10 bases map to TRBD2. V lost 8 bases, J lost 7 bases, and 9 bases stayed unmatched. In germline, CDR1 is SGHRS, CDR2 YFSETQ. The CDR3 has 14 amino acids. The CDR3 region has the DNA TGCGCCAGGAACTTTAGCGGGAGGCGGAATGAGCAGTTCTTC. Residues: CARNFSGRRNEQFF.

The chain is built from TRBV7-9 and TRBJ2-5; no firm D call. Germline loops: CDR1 SEHNR, CDR2 FQNEAQ (reference sequence). V shed 2 bases and J shed 3 bases, with 16 bases lying between them. The length of the CDR3 is 16 residues. As DNA, the CDR3 is TGTGCCAGCAGCTTATCGTTTCGCTCGGTAGAAGAGACCCAGTACTTC. It yields the protein CASSLSFRSVEETQYF.

The V and J genes are TRBV5-1 and TRBJ1-2; 9 nucleotides line up with TRBD1. V shed 0 bases and J 3 bases; nucleotides not matched to a gene: 3. CDR3 length: 15 residues. CDR1 and CDR2 (germline): SGHRS, YFSETQ. CDR3 DNA sequence: TGCGCCAGCAGCTTGGGGGACAGGGAGCACTATGGCTACACCTTC. This gives the protein CASSLGDREHYGYTF. Based on the CDR3 plus reference TRBV5-1 and TRBJ1-2, the full variable domain is KAGVTQTPRYLIKTRGQQVTLSCSPISGHRSVSWYQQTPGQGLQFLFEYFSETQRNKGNFPGRFSGRQFSNSRSEMNVSTLELGDSALYLCASSLGDREHYGYTFGSGTRLTVV.

The chain employs TRBV4-3 and TRBJ2-7; the D gene is possibly TRBD2 (5 bases). This CDR3 is built from 15 residues. The germline CDR1 and CDR2 sequences are LGHNA and YSLEER. Trimming pared 1 base from V and 2 bases from J, leaving 12 bases between. CDR3 loop: CASSQVASDTYEQYF. CDR3 bases: TGCGCCAGCAGCCAAGTAGCGTCTGATACCTACGAGCAGTACTTC.

The genes are TRBV19 and TRBJ2-1; no clear D gene. This CDR3 is built from 14 residues. Germline loops: CDR1 LNHDA, CDR2 SQIVND (reference sequence). V was shortened by 3 bases and J by 5 bases, with 11 bases between the two germline ends. The CDR3 DNA is TGTGCCAGTAGTATCAGACGACTTAACAATGAGCAGTTCTTC. It is translated as CASSIRRLNNEQFF.

The chain is built from TRBV5-4 and TRBJ2-7, with TRBD1 matching 8 bases. J gave up 3 bases and V 4 bases, and 9 bases lay outside the gene matches. CDR1 and CDR2 from the germline V gene are SGHNT and YYREEE (reference sequence). The CDR3 length is 15 residues. The CDR3 spells CASSDNRGKVYEQYF. CDR3 coding DNA: TGTGCCAGCAGCGATAACAGGGGGAAGGTCTACGAGCAGTACTTC.

The genes are TRBV19 and TRBJ2-3; a weak D match, TRBD2 (6 bases). The CDR3 runs 14 residues. Deletions cut 6 bases from V and 4 bases from J, with 14 bases between. CDR1 and CDR2 from the germline V gene are LNHDA and SQIVND (reference sequence). The CDR3 spells CASSQLPGADTQYF. The CDR3 nucleotides are TGTGCCAGTAGCCAGCTGCCGGGGGCAGATACGCAGTATTTT.

The J gene is TRBJ2-3, the V gene TRBV25-1; D gene uncertain. CDR1 and CDR2 from the germline V gene are MGHDK and SYGVNS. V shed 0 bases and J shed 4 bases, with 5 bases lying between them. The CDR3 runs to 13 residues. The DNA of the CDR3 is TGTGCCAGCAGTGAATACCCCGCAGATACGCAGTATTTT. As protein: CASSEYPADTQYF.

In DNA form, the CDR3 reads TGTGCCAGCAGTTTGCGCGGGGACCTCCGCACAGATACGCAGTATTTT. Amino acid sequence: CASSLRGDLRTDTQYF. The chain employs TRBV27 and TRBJ2-3; the D gene is possibly TRBD2 (6 bases). V was pared by 3 bases and J by 1 base, with 14 bases between. CDR1 and CDR2 from the germline V gene are MNHEY and SMNVEV (reference sequence). The CDR3 is 16 amino acids.